What follows is one TCR beta chain and its context. Its target antigen remains unknown. No per-base quality is available; no much larger clone lies one base away. The record originates from a study of blood T cell repertoires in COVID-19 (dated by TCRdb to 2019 to 2021). A note on the overall study: Samples from collaborators originated in the United States, Italy and Spain and spanned both the acute and convalescent phases of COVID-19. The prospective study material was composed of cDNA or gDNA derived from T cells, B-cell-depleted T cells, or PBMCs. Subjects who had been exposed to COVID-19, were actively infected with it, or had recovered from it provided the deeply sampled blood TCRbeta repertoires that made up the dataset. The repertoires were released in a freely available public database meant as a resource for research on the immune response to SARS-CoV-2. The samples were drawn from two sources: the first 160 participants of the ongoing ImmuneRACE study, and over 1,000 subjects contributed by 6 global collaborators. Nearly every sample came with metadata listing a de-identified subject ID, COVID-19 status, age in years and sex. Where HLA class I and class II types were available, the types were taken from metadata supplied by the sample provider, not from assay-based typing.

From its cysteine to its phenylalanine, the CDR3 spans 13 amino acids. The read is trimmed to its CDR3 DNA, 39 bases read in frame from base 1. V lost 3 bases and J lost 7 bases, and the count of bases not matched to a germline gene is 4. The germline V gene supplies CDR1 SGHTS and CDR2 YDEGEE. TCRbeta CDR3 regions were amplified from genomic DNA using the immunoSEQ Assay, a bias-controlled multiplex PCR. Turning to the authors' computational methods: Nucleated cell counts per sample were estimated from amplification of reference gene primers within the assay. Sequence reads were collapsed and filtered to measure the absolute abundance of every unique TCRbeta CDR3 rearrangement. For each sample, productive Simpson clonality was calculated as the square root of Simpson's diversity index across productive rearrangements. What TCRdb holds here is the immuneACCESS table cut down to in-frame rearrangements. Part of the clones is not present; checked against another copy, under half of the missing clones reflect an unresolved V gene, and the others are unexplained. The V and J calls and clone size were taken over from that table, and D and trimming were inferred from the DNA. The sample table shows 60,000 to 70,000 clones, and roughly four fifths are seen once. The ten biggest clones cover 4.5% of the sample.

General study outcomes and caveats: The amount of clinical and demographic metadata varied by source and participant and was provided uncurated.

Whole blood was collected in K2EDTA tubes by collaborating institutions according to the institutions' own protocols. For TCRbeta analysis, collaborators shipped samples as frozen whole blood, isolated PBMCs, or DNA extracted from either of those sample types. The sequencing sample was made of peripheral blood. This TCR came from a woman aged 60-70 years with acute or convalescent COVID-19. The sequence is built from TRBV5-8 and TRBJ1-2; TRBD1 matches 9 bases in the middle. The DNA sequence follows: TGTGCCAGCAGCTGGACAGGGGAGGTTGGCTACACCTTC. Translated, this is CASSWTGEVGYTF.